This is a list of T cell receptor beta chains from one sample in a study of graft-versus-host responses after intestinal transplantation. Repertoires were generated with immunoSEQ multiplex PCR, while TCRdb's copy carries only in-frame clones and drops some. Of 98,000 or so clones listed, about 90% are singletons. No antigen has been assigned to these receptors. The material was unstimulated CD4+ T cells sorted from spleen or lymph node cells, obtained before intestinal transplant. These receptor sequences come from a human donor who received an intestinal transplant. Each CDR3 is given with its conserved first and last residue. The order of the fields is CDR3 protein, J gene, D gene, V gene, CDR3 length. D genes are given only for firm matches.

CASSEDPSRNEQFF | TRBJ2-1 | - | TRBV6-1 | 14
CAILGDNRPYEQYF | TRBJ2-7 | - | TRBV10-3 | 14
CASSHQPGRSSTDTQYF | TRBJ2-3 | - | TRBV4-1 | 17
CASSVAHGGQETQYF | TRBJ2-5 | - | TRBV9 | 15
CASSDWATSYEQYF | TRBJ2-7 | - | TRBV6-1 | 14
CASLPEAGNTGELFF | TRBJ2-2 | - | TRBV6-5 | 15
CASSLRQGEAFF | TRBJ1-1 | TRBD1 | TRBV7-9 | 12
CASSRDRDEQYF | TRBJ2-7 | TRBD1 | TRBV18 | 12
CATSRGASQETQYF | TRBJ2-5 | - | TRBV15 | 14
CSVDMSSYEQYF | TRBJ2-7 | - | TRBV29-1 | 12
CASRGSDRVGEQYF | TRBJ2-7 | TRBD1 | TRBV27 | 14
CASSEALYGYTF | TRBJ1-2 | - | TRBV2 | 12
CASSSSQGAYGELFF | TRBJ2-2 | TRBD1 | TRBV7-9 | 15
CASSYPGNEQFF | TRBJ2-1 | - | TRBV6-5 | 12
CASSRRTGGGYTF | TRBJ1-2 | TRBD1 | TRBV19 | 13
CASSHPPADTQYF | TRBJ2-3 | - | TRBV11-2 | 13
CARSFIKAAGYEQYF | TRBJ2-7 | - | TRBV5-3 | 15
CASSGTSGRPGSNEQFF | TRBJ2-1 | TRBD2 | TRBV2 | 17
CAWSLGQGARGYTF | TRBJ1-2 | TRBD1 | TRBV30 | 14
CASSYQVAEAFF | TRBJ1-1 | - | TRBV28 | 12
CASSQGLRLFYEQYF | TRBJ2-7 | - | TRBV2 | 15
CASSKEGAGEGYEQYF | TRBJ2-7 | - | TRBV19 | 16
CASSLRQGANEQYF | TRBJ2-7 | TRBD1 | TRBV28 | 14
CASSIVGLAETQYF | TRBJ2-5 | TRBD2 | TRBV19 | 14
CASSPRQVSSYEQYF | TRBJ2-7 | - | TRBV11-2 | 15
CASSFGWGADGYTF | TRBJ1-2 | - | TRBV5-1 | 14
CASSLGLAGVGTDTQYF | TRBJ2-3 | TRBD2 | TRBV7-2 | 17
CASSSQGWGRGEQLF | TRBJ2-1 | - | TRBV9 | 15
CASSSLGQPQETQYF | TRBJ2-5 | - | TRBV7-2 | 15
CASSLDRHITEAFF | TRBJ1-1 | - | TRBV5-1 | 14
CSASRNTEAFF | TRBJ1-1 | - | TRBV20-1 | 11
CSVEHWSSGYEQYF | TRBJ2-7 | TRBD2 | TRBV29-1 | 14
CASSPELNTEAFF | TRBJ1-1 | - | TRBV6-1 | 13
CASSLDRGYGYTF | TRBJ1-2 | TRBD1 | TRBV11-1 | 13
CASSGTAGQNSPLHF | TRBJ1-6 | TRBD1 | TRBV2 | 15
CASEYGQLYSNQPQHF | TRBJ1-5 | - | TRBV2 | 16
CAIRVAEEQFF | TRBJ2-1 | - | TRBV10-3 | 11
CASSLARHARVPSPLHF | TRBJ1-6 | - | TRBV5-5 | 17
CASRNTGEDTQYF | TRBJ2-3 | TRBD1 | TRBV19 | 13
CASSPRGGITYEQYF | TRBJ2-7 | TRBD2 | TRBV11-2 | 15
CAWVDTGRFMNTEAFF | TRBJ1-1 | - | TRBV30 | 16
CASSLFPRTGLLNSPLHF | TRBJ1-6 | TRBD1 | TRBV27 | 18
CASSRQGTDTQYF | TRBJ2-3 | - | TRBV9 | 13
CASSTGRRADTQYF | TRBJ2-3 | - | TRBV28 | 14
CASSDNYAPRDHYEQYF | TRBJ2-7 | - | TRBV6-1 | 17
CASSLTGGETQYF | TRBJ2-5 | TRBD2 | TRBV5-4 | 13
CASSLAGSGEPTDTQYF | TRBJ2-3 | TRBD2 | TRBV7-6 | 17
CASSQDMGTWGNEQFF | TRBJ2-1 | - | TRBV4-2 | 16
CASKIAGQGNTIYF | TRBJ1-3 | - | TRBV6-5 | 14
CASSLANGYTF | TRBJ1-2 | - | TRBV7-2 | 11
CAWSVGLAGVNEQFF | TRBJ2-1 | TRBD2 | TRBV30 | 15
CASSSGTGNPYEQYF | TRBJ2-7 | TRBD1 | TRBV27 | 15
CASSYPGQGLGTEAFF | TRBJ1-1 | TRBD1 | TRBV6-5 | 16
CASSNGQGAGWSYNEQFF | TRBJ2-1 | - | TRBV21-1 | 18
CATATSAGEETQYF | TRBJ2-5 | TRBD2 | TRBV10-3 | 14
CASRTRGTGLNSPLHF | TRBJ1-6 | TRBD1 | TRBV27 | 16
CASSPSPNSGVYEQYF | TRBJ2-7 | TRBD2 | TRBV7-2 | 16
CASSSGPARTQYF | TRBJ2-5 | - | TRBV6-5 | 13